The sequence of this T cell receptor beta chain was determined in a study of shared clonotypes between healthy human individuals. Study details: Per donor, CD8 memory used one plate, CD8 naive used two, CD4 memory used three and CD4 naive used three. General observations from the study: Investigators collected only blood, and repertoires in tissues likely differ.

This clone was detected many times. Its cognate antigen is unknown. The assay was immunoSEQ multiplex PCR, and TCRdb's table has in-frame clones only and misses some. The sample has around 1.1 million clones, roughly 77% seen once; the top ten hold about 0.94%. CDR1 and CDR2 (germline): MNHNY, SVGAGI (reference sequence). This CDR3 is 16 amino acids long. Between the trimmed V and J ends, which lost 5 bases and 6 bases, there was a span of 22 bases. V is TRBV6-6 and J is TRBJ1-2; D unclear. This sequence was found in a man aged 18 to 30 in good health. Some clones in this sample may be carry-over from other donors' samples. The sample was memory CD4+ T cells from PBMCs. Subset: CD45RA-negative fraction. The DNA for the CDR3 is TGTGCCAGCAGTAGGGCCGCGGGCAGTACAACCCATGGCTACACCTTC. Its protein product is CASSRAAGSTTHGYTF.